What follows are 8 T cell receptor beta chains derived from one specimen sequenced in a study of T cells in Graves' hyperthyroidism and ophthalmopathy. The source material, RNA transcripts, was used to amplify TCR beta CDR3 regions. The TCR CDR3 first-round RT-PCR relied on the HTBI primer set. TCRdb used MiXCR to reprocess the multiplex PCR reads, holding one entry per CDR3 protein. Altogether 600,000 to 750,000 distinct CDR3 sequences are present, around a sixth being singletons, with the ten largest covering about a sixth. Sample: blood. These receptors came from a man aged 50 to 60 with Graves' hyperthyroidism.

Worth noting for this clonotype: A clone one base away is much larger, so this may be a read error. The genes are TRBV27 and TRBJ2-1, with D possibly being TRBD2 (5 bases). This CDR3 has 16 amino acids. Germline values: CDR1 MNHEY, CDR2 SMNVEV (reference sequence). V was trimmed by 8 bases and J by 1 base, leaving 18 bases between them. This CDR3 reads CASSLFLGRSYNEQFF. The CDR3 DNA reads TGTGCCAGCTCCTTATTTCTAGGGAGATCCTACAATGAGCAGTTCTTC.

This clonotype was counted many times. This chain joins TRBV19 and TRBJ2-7; no definite D call. Germline V gene sequence: CDR1 LNHDA, CDR2 SQIVND (reference sequence). This CDR3 is 13 amino acids long. V lost 6 bases to trimming and J lost 5 bases, with 14 bases between them. The CDR3: CASSQAWPDEQYF. The CDR3 DNA reads as TGTGCCAGTAGCCAAGCTTGGCCGGACGAGCAGTACTTC.

This clonotype was seen a handful of times. Compared with germline, one end of the junction differs, possibly owing to a read error. The CDR3 region has the DNA TGTGCCAGCAGCCCGCTTCATTCCATAAGTGAGCAGCTCTTC. As protein: CASSPLHSISEQLF. This chain links TRBV3-1 with TRBJ2-1, with no clear D. CDR1 and CDR2 (germline): LGHDT, YNNKEL (reference sequence). This CDR3 spans 14 amino acids.

This clonotype was seen many times. This chain connects TRBV11-2 to TRBJ1-1, with D possibly being TRBD1 (5 bases). Germline V lookup: CDR1 SGHAT, CDR2 FQNNGV. Between the trimmed V and J ends, which lost 5 bases and 1 base, there was a span of 14 bases. This CDR3 contains 15 residues. CDR3 loop: CASSNYETENTEAFF. CDR3 coding DNA: TGTGCCAGCAGCAACTACGAGACAGAGAACACTGAAGCTTTCTTT.

This clonotype was seen repeatedly, ten times or more. The rearrangement uses TRBV2 and TRBJ2-3; no clear D. This CDR3 is built from 14 residues. CDR1 is SNHLY and CDR2 is FYNNEI in the germline V gene. The V end was cut by 1 base, the J end by 3 bases, with 8 bases between. This chain's CDR3 is CASSEGGPTDTQYF. The CDR3 nucleotides are TGTGCCAGCAGTGAAGGTGGGCCAACAGATACGCAGTATTTT. The variable domain in full, with the rest retrieved from reference TRBV2 and TRBJ2-3, is EPEVTQTPSHQVTQMGQEVILRCVPISNHLYFYWYRQILGQKVEFLVSFYNNEISEKSEIFDDQFSVERPDGSNFTLKIRSTKLEDSAMYFCASSEGGPTDTQYFGPGTRLTVL.

Comments on this clonotype: This CDR3 fails to terminate in the conserved phenylalanine or tryptophan, so it likely reflects a read error. The chain recombines TRBV28 with TRBJ1-1, with unresolved D. The ends were cut back, 11 bases at V and 5 bases at J, with 18 bases in the middle. This CDR3 is 13 amino acids long. Germline CDR1 is MDHEN and CDR2 is SYDVKM. The CDR3: CAGCEGIGTEAFL. Here the CDR3 DNA reads TGTGCCGGATGTGAGGGAATAGGGACTGAAGCTTTCCTT.

Comments on this clonotype: The germline gene is not matched at one end of the junction; a read error may be the cause. The CDR3 nucleotides are TGTGTCAGCAGTTTCCCAACTAGCGGCCATCACACAGATACGCAGTATTTT. Translation: CVSSFPTSGHHTDTQYF. The chain joins TRBV28 to TRBJ2-3; the match to TRBD2 covers 8 bases. CDR3 length: 17 amino acids. Germline V gene lookup returns CDR1 MDHEN and CDR2 SYDVKM.

The genes are TRBV7-2 and TRBJ1-1; possible D gene TRBD1, 6 bases. The CDR3 loop spans 15 amino acids. The V gene lost 5 bases and the J gene lost 4 bases, with 17 bases spanning the gap. CDR1 and CDR2 (germline): SGHTA, FQGNSA. The CDR3 coding sequence is TGTGCCAGCAGCCCGCGACAGGTTCGGGGCACTGAAGCTTTCTTT. Translating it yields CASSPRQVRGTEAFF. Complete variable domain (other parts from reference TRBV7-2 and TRBJ1-1): GAGVSQSPSNKVTEKGKDVELRCDPISGHTALYWYRQSLGQGLEFLIYFQGNSAPDKSGLPSDRFSAERTGGSVSTLTIQRTQQEDSAVYLCASSPRQVRGTEAFFGQGTRLTVV.